This TCR beta chain was identified during a study of T cell responses to AZD1222 COVID-19 vaccine. About the study: Pooling covered second doses at about 4 or about 12 weeks.

Regarding this clone: Its cognate antigen is unknown.

Study-level results: Females outnumbered males among donors, who were mostly white British; clonal diversity was possibly underestimated. Distributed over spike, vaccine-associated CD4 TCRs predominated at 160-218 and 743-854.

V was cut by 4 bases and J by 0 bases, with 9 bases left in between. CDR1 and CDR2 (germline): MGHRA, YSYEKL. The CDR3 runs to 14 residues. Using immunoSEQ multiplex PCR, the repertoire was profiled, and TCRdb retains in-frame clones only, with some absent. Of roughly 120,000 clones in the sample, about 87% are singletons; the top ten hold over 1.5%. This clonotype originated in an adult in good health. The source was peripheral blood, collected on day 0 of AZD1222 vaccination. This chain links TRBV4-1 with TRBJ1-1; TRBD1 is a possible D gene (6 bases). CDR3 in DNA: TGCGCCAGCAGCCGGGACATATTGAACACTGAAGCTTTCTTT. Its protein is CASSRDILNTEAFF.